The sequence of this TCR beta chain was determined in a study of blood T cell repertoires in COVID-19. Study overall: The origin of the acute and convalescent COVID-19 samples was the United States, Italy and Spain.

Sequencing was performed with immunoSEQ multiplex PCR; in TCRdb, only in-frame clones are kept and a portion is missing. The sample has 200,000 to 250,000 clones; 85% are singletons. CDR1 is MDHEN, CDR2 SYDVKM, per germline. With 3 bases removed from V and 3 bases from J, the gap between germline ends came to 18 bases. The CDR3 length is 16 residues. The TCR originated in a woman in her seventies with COVID-19, enrolled during active disease. The rearrangement uses TRBV28 and TRBJ2-7, with D possibly matching TRBD1 (6 bases). The sequenced sample was peripheral blood. The CDR3 sequence: CASSLNRVGFYYEQYF. In DNA, the CDR3 is TGTGCCAGCAGTTTGAACAGGGTCGGTTTCTACTACGAGCAGTACTTC.